This TCR beta chain appears in the sequencing data of a study of PD-1 blockade in classical Hodgkin lymphoma. For the study at large: The patients were dosed with nivolumab 3 mg/kg, infused intravenously every 2 weeks.

Trimming stripped 7 bases from V and 7 bases from J, with 14 bases between. The CDR3 has 13 amino acids. From germline, CDR1 is SGHVS and CDR2 FQNEAQ. Of note for this clone: No antigen is known for it.

Generated by immunoSEQ multiplex PCR, the TCRdb table keeps only in-frame clones and is missing some. The table records 20,000 to 25,000 clones, approximately 78% of them present only once. Study-wide results and caveats: Healthy donors were reported to have higher baseline TCR diversity than newly diagnosed patients. Complete responders' baseline diversity resembled that of newly diagnosed patients.

Brentuximab vedotin exposure varied, and every patient relapsed after autologous stem cell transplantation. Progressive disease, partial response or complete response was each patient's best response. The sample in question was peripheral blood mononuclear cells (PBMCs), obtained before the second cycle of nivolumab. The TCR comes from a human donor with classical Hodgkin lymphoma. The J gene is TRBJ2-4, the V gene TRBV7-8; D possibly corresponds to TRBD1 (5 bases). The CDR3 DNA sequence: TGTGCCAGCACCGTAGGTGGGGCGAACATTCAGTACTTC. This codes for CASTVGGANIQYF.